One sample yielded the 21 T cell receptor beta chains listed below, sequenced in a study of T cells in Graves' hyperthyroidism and ophthalmopathy. The investigators amplified TCR beta CDR3 regions from RNA transcripts. Using the HTBI primer set, a first-round RT-PCR was run on the TCR CDR3. TCRdb passed the multiplex PCR reads through MiXCR, listing each CDR3 protein once. Of nearly 110,000 distinct CDR3 sequences detected, approximately 16% appear once; the ten largest clones hold about 45%. Sequencing used blood. The receptor source for this set is a woman aged 45-59 years with Graves' hyperthyroidism.

This clonotype was observed many times. The chain uses TRBV29-1 and TRBJ2-5; TRBD1 aligns across 7 bases. The CDR3 spans 14 residues. The germline V gene has CDR1 SQVTM and CDR2 ANQGSEA. V lost 5 bases to trimming and J lost 5 bases; unmatched junction nucleotides: 11. The CDR3 DNA follows: TGCAGCGTTAAGGACCGACAGGGTCTTGAGACCCAGTACTTC. As protein: CSVKDRQGLETQYF. Full variable domain (outside the CDR3, taken from reference TRBV29-1 and TRBJ2-5): SAVISQKPSRDICQRGTSLTIQCQVDSQVTMMFWYRQQPGQSLTLIATANQGSEATYESGFVIDKFPISRPNLTFSTLTVSNMSPEDSSIYLCSVKDRQGLETQYFGPGTRLLVL.

This clonotype was detected many times. In DNA, the CDR3 is TGTGCCAGCAGTAGCGGGAGAACAGATACGCAGTATTTT. Its translation is CASSSGRTDTQYF. The chain combines TRBV2 with TRBJ2-3; TRBD2 agrees at 8 bases. The germline V gene encodes CDR1 SNHLY and CDR2 FYNNEI. V gave up 5 bases and J gave up 3 bases; unmatched junction bases: 1. This CDR3 is built from 13 residues.

Worth noting for this clonotype: A read error may be the cause here, since a much bigger clone is one base away. The chain has TRBV14 and TRBJ1-2; 7 bases line up with TRBD1. There are 16 residues in the CDR3. Unmatched junction bases numbered 19, after V lost 7 bases and J lost 8 bases. Germline CDR1 and CDR2: SGHDN and FVKESK. The CDR3 DNA is TGTGCCAGCAACTCCGGACCACACAACAGGGGAAGAGGCTACACCTTC. It yields the protein CASNSGPHNRGRGYTF.

This clonotype was recorded at least ten times. This rearrangement joins TRBV3-1 to TRBJ2-4; D may match TRBD1 or TRBD2 (5 bases each). Germline loops: CDR1 LGHDT, CDR2 YNNKEL (reference sequence). The CDR3 covers 17 residues. V shed 4 bases and J shed 0 bases, with 16 bases lying between them. CDR3 nucleotides: TGTGCCAGCAGCCCCGCGTTGGGGGATGGAGCCAAAAACATTCAGTACTTC. Encoded protein: CASSPALGDGAKNIQYF.

This clonotype was counted ten times or more. The rearrangement joins TRBV18 to TRBJ1-6; D remains unclear. The CDR3 has 14 amino acids. Germline assignment: CDR1 KGHSH and CDR2 LQKENI. Trimming removed 3 bases at V and 10 bases at J, with 13 bases between. The CDR3 is CASSPLLGESPLHF. CDR3 sequence (DNA): TGTGCCAGCTCACCGCTCCTAGGAGAATCACCCCTCCACTTT.

This clonotype was counted many times. The chain recombines TRBV20-1 with TRBJ2-1; TRBD2 is a possible D gene (6 bases). CDR3 size: 16 residues. V was trimmed by 5 bases and J by 0 bases, leaving 17 bases between them. Germline values: CDR1 DFQATT, CDR2 SNEGSKA (reference sequence). The CDR3 here is CSAQRSGWSSYNEQFF. CDR3 DNA sequence: TGCAGTGCTCAAAGGAGCGGGTGGAGCTCCTACAATGAGCAGTTCTTC.

This clonotype was seen repeatedly, ten times or more. The rearrangement uses TRBV30 and TRBJ2-7; no clear D gene. The V end lost 4 bases, the J end lost 4 bases, and 14 bases lay between the germline ends. The V gene's germline CDR1 is GTSNPN and CDR2 SVGIG (reference sequence). The CDR3 extends over 13 amino acids. The CDR3 sequence is CAWNPGLAYEQYF. CDR3 sequence (DNA): TGTGCCTGGAATCCAGGATTAGCTTACGAGCAGTACTTC.

This clonotype showed up many times. This rearrangement joins TRBV30 to TRBJ1-1; unclear D gene. CDR3 length: 14 residues. The germline V gene encodes CDR1 GTSNPN and CDR2 SVGIG (reference sequence). Trimming pared 3 bases from V and 3 bases from J, leaving 14 bases between. This CDR3 reads CAWSDGSFYTEAFF. DNA of the CDR3: TGTGCCTGGAGCGACGGGTCTTTCTACACTGAAGCTTTCTTT.

The chain recombines TRBV7-2 with TRBJ2-5; D might be TRBD1 or TRBD2, each matching 6 bases. Between the trimmed V and J ends, which lost 2 bases and 5 bases, there was a span of 12 bases. The CDR3 has 14 amino acids. Germline V gene data show CDR1 as SGHTA and CDR2 as FQGNSA. CDR3 nucleotide sequence: TGTGCCAGCAGCTTATGGGGGGCGGGGGAGACCCAGTACTTC. Translated: CASSLWGAGETQYF.

The J gene is TRBJ1-1, the V gene TRBV7-2; D is perhaps TRBD1 (6 bases). V lost 1 base and J lost 3, with 9 bases in between. The CDR3 contains 14 residues. Germline CDR1 and CDR2: SGHTA and FQGNSA. The CDR3 here is CASSLVRGHTEAFF. The CDR3 coding sequence is TGTGCCAGCAGCTTAGTACGGGGGCACACTGAAGCTTTCTTT.

This clonotype was found many times. The CDR3 loop reads CASSTSGGKETQYF. DNA of the CDR3: TGTGCCAGTAGCACGTCAGGGGGGAAGGAGACCCAGTACTTC. The chain is built from TRBV19 and TRBJ2-5; maybe TRBD1 (7 bases). The germline V and J ends were trimmed by 6 bases and 5 bases, with 16 bases remaining between them. The length of the CDR3 is 14 residues. CDR1 and CDR2 (germline): LNHDA, SQIVND (reference sequence).

In regard to this clonotype: One junction end disagrees with the germline gene, perhaps due to a read error. This chain connects TRBV11-3 to TRBJ2-7, with a weak D call TRBD2 (6 bases). Per the germline V gene, CDR1 is SGHNT and CDR2 is YENEEA. The CDR3 extends over 14 amino acids. The CDR3 coding sequence is TGCGCCAGCAGCTTAACGCTCCTCGGGAGCGAGCAGTACTTC. Translation: CASSLTLLGSEQYF.

This clonotype showed up many times. The CDR3 DNA is TGTGCCAGCAGATCACTGGGCACTAGTACTGAAGCTTTCTTT. It encodes CASRSLGTSTEAFF. This chain uses TRBV28 with TRBJ1-1; D gene uncertain. Germline lookup yields CDR1 MDHEN and CDR2 SYDVKM. The CDR3 sequence is 14 residues long. V lost 6 bases to trimming and J lost 5 bases, with 16 bases between them.

This clonotype was counted many times. The V call is TRBV11-3, the J call TRBJ2-7; D unclear. Trimming removed 0 bases at V and 4 bases at J, with 7 bases between. The CDR3 contains 13 residues. Looked up from germline, CDR1 is SGHNT and CDR2 is YENEEA. CDR3 region: CASSLEALYEQYF. CDR3 coding DNA: TGTGCCAGCAGCTTAGAGGCGTTGTACGAGCAGTACTTC.

In this sample, this clonotype turned up many times. Germline is not matched at one junction end, which may reflect a read error. This sequence joins TRBV18 and TRBJ2-3, with D hard to call. CDR3 size: 13 residues. Germline-derived CDR1 and CDR2 are KGHSH and LQKENI. This CDR3 is CAGSRRLTDTQYF. The CDR3 coding sequence is TGTGCCGGCTCACGTAGACTGACAGATACGCAGTATTTT.

This clonotype was seen more than once but under ten times. J is TRBJ2-7 and V is TRBV6-1; tentatively, D is TRBD2 (6 bases). The CDR3 length is 15 residues. The V end lost 3 bases, the J end lost 2 bases, and 14 bases lay between the germline ends. CDR1 is MNHNS and CDR2 is SASEGT in the germline V gene. This CDR3 is CASSDGGSGAYEQYV. The CDR3 nucleotides are TGTGCCAGCAGTGACGGTGGTTCGGGGGCCTACGAGCAGTACGTC.

This chain joins TRBV3-1 and TRBJ2-1; 11 bases match TRBD2. This CDR3 spans 15 amino acids. V was pared by 4 bases and J by 6 bases, with 5 bases of the junction left unmatched. Germline V gene sequence: CDR1 LGHDT, CDR2 YNNKEL (reference sequence). The CDR3 bases are TGTGCCAGCAGCCGGCCGGGACTAGCGGTCAATGAGCAGTTCTTC. Translated, it gives CASSRPGLAVNEQFF.

This clonotype was recorded at least ten times. This chain joins TRBV13 and TRBJ1-6, with D unresolved. Germline V CDR1 and CDR2: PRHDT, FYEKMQ (reference sequence). With 3 bases removed from V and 6 bases from J, the gap between germline ends came to 21 bases. The CDR3 has 18 residues. The CDR3 sequence is CASSFSPGIWGFNSPLHF. The CDR3 DNA is TGTGCCAGCAGCTTTTCCCCGGGGATTTGGGGTTTTAATTCACCCCTCCACTTT.

There are many counts of this clonotype. The chain combines TRBV7-8 with TRBJ1-5, with 9 bases aligning to TRBD1. Germline values: CDR1 SGHVS, CDR2 FQNEAQ. The CDR3 totals 14 residues. With 4 bases clipped from V and 4 bases from J, the junction kept 2 bases outside the gene matches. CDR3 residues: CASSSTGGNQPQHF. The DNA for the CDR3 is TGTGCCAGCAGCTCGACAGGGGGAAATCAGCCCCAGCATTTT.

This clonotype has a handful of counts. V is TRBV7-9 and J is TRBJ1-6, with D possibly matching TRBD1 (5 bases). Germline CDR1 SEHNR, CDR2 FQNEAQ (reference sequence). With 3 bases removed from V and 6 bases from J, the gap between germline ends came to 9 bases. The CDR3 sequence is 14 residues long. The CDR3 DNA is TGTGCCAGCAGCTTGCGGGGGGGTAATTCACCCCTCCACTTT. This sequence encodes CASSLRGGNSPLHF.

The chain links TRBV7-2 to TRBJ2-7; 10 bases align to TRBD1. Germline-derived CDR1 and CDR2 are SGHTA and FQGNSA. The CDR3 covers 14 residues. V lost 5 bases and J lost 3; bases outside the gene matches: 4. The CDR3 protein is CASSAWTGGYEQYF. Here the CDR3 DNA reads TGTGCCAGCAGCGCCTGGACAGGGGGCTACGAGCAGTACTTC.